This T cell receptor beta chain was recovered during a study of shared clonotypes between healthy human individuals. Splitting of CD4+ cells produced CD45RA+ naive and CD45RA-negative memory subsets. The input for sorted-subset replicate PCRs was approximately 200 ng DNA, 25,000 to 35,000 T cell genomes. TCRdb keeps only in-frame clones here, not all; method: immunoSEQ multiplex PCR. The data hold 550,000 to 700,000 clones, with around 73% observed a single time. The study's findings and limits: Apart from blood, nothing was sampled; tissue repertoires likely differ. What rarefaction showed was incomplete sorted-subset sequencing despite large depth.

In this sample, this clone turned up a few times. The antigen is not known. The TCR sequence derives from a woman aged 30 to 39 in good health. The sample taken for sequencing was memory CD4+ T cells sorted from blood. The sample's subset: CD45RA-negative fraction.

CDR3 DNA: TGTGCCAGCAGCACCCACTACAGGGGTAATGAAAAACTGTTTTTT. Translated, it gives CASSTHYRGNEKLFF. The gene calls are TRBV9 and TRBJ1-4, with 7 bases identical to TRBD1. This CDR3 region has 15 residues. CDR1 is SGDLS, CDR2 YYNGEE, per germline. The J segment lost 4 bases and the V segment lost 4 bases, leaving 7 bases of the junction unmatched. The full variable domain, completed using reference TRBV9 and TRBJ1-4, is DSGVTQTPKHLITATGQRVTLRCSPRSGDLSVYWYQQSLDQGLQFLIQYYNGEERAKGNILERFSAQQFPDLHSELNLSSLELGDSALYFCASSTHYRGNEKLFFGSGTQLSVL.